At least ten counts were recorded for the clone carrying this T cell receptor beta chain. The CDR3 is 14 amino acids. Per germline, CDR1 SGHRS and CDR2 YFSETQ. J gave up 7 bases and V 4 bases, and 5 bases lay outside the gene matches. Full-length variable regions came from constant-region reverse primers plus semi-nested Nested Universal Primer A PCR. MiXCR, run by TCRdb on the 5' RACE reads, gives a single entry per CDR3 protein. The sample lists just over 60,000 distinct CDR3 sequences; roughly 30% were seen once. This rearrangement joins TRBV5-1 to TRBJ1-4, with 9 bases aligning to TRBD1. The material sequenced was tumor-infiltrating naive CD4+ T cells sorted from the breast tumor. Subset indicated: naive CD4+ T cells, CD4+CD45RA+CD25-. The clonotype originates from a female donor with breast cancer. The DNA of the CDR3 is TGCGCCAGCAGCCCGGACAGGGGAGGTGAAAAACTGTTTTTT. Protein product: CASSPDRGGEKLFF.